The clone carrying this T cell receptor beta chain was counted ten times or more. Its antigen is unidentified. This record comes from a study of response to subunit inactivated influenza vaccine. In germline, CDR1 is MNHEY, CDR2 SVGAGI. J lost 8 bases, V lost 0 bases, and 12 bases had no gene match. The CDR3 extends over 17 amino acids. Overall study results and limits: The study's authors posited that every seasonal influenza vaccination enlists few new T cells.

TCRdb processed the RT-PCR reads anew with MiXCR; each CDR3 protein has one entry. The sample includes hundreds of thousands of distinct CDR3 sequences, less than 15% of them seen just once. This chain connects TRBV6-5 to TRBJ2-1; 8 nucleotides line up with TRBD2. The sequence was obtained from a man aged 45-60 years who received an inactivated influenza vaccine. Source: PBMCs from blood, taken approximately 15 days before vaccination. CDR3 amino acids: CASSYSPGGAFPHEQFF. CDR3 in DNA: TGTGCCAGCAGTTACTCACCCGGGGGGGCTTTTCCCCATGAGCAGTTCTTC.